This note documents a single T cell receptor (beta chain) sequence. The source of the sample is a study of beta chain features in type 1 diabetes. All of the isolated RNA was reverse transcribed, so expressed TCRB transcripts were sequenced. Repertoires were generated with immunoSEQ multiplex PCR, while TCRdb's copy carries only in-frame clones and drops some. This sample has 900,000 or so clones, with 15% to 20% found just once. The V gene's germline CDR1 is SQVTM and CDR2 ANQGSEA. CDR3 size: 13 residues. Trimming removed 3 bases at V and 6 bases at J, with 13 bases between. Sequencing input: naive CD4+ T cells from blood. The source of this sequence is a woman aged 18 to 35 in good health. The rearrangement uses TRBV29-1 and TRBJ2-3; a weak D match, TRBD2 (6 bases). The CDR3 DNA is TGCAGCGTTGATTATAGCGGAACGGATACGCAGTATTTT. Protein: CSVDYSGTDTQYF.